This T cell receptor beta chain appears in the sequencing data of a study of CD8+CD57+ T cells in acquired aplastic anemia. Study-level information: The DNA of sorted CD4+ and CD8+ cells averaged roughly 3 ug.

Sequencing involved patients with CD8+CD57+ cell expansion previously shown by flow cytometry. In this sample, this clonotype turned up many times. TCR beta VDJ combinations and CDR3 sequences were profiled from genomic DNA. TCRdb passed the reads through MiXCR, listing each CDR3 protein once. The table has approximately 160,000 distinct CDR3 sequences, around 47% seen once. The germline V gene encodes CDR1 SGDLS and CDR2 YYNGEE. There are 13 residues in the CDR3. The V gene lost 3 bases and the J gene lost 6 bases, with 9 bases spanning the gap. The sequenced material came from sorted CD4+, CD8+, or CD8+CD57+ T cells (not recorded which) from PBMCs. This TCR came from a human donor with aplastic anemia. The chain combines TRBV9 with TRBJ2-2; D uncertain. CDR3 sequence (DNA): TGTGCCAGCAGCGGCGGTTTCTCCGGGGAGCTGTTTTTT. As protein: CASSGGFSGELFF.